This entry describes one T cell receptor (beta chain). Its cognate antigen is unknown. This entry comes from a study of CXCR3-negative and CXCR3-positive naive CD8 T cells. The libraries of TRB cDNA were constructed through 5' RACE using UMI labels. With the 5' RACE reads reprocessed, TCRdb shows one record per CDR3 protein and no DNA. The sample totals some 68,000 distinct CDR3 sequences; its top ten clones hold around 5%. The CDR3 loop spans 16 amino acids. Germline V gene sequence: CDR1 MNHEY, CDR2 SMNVEV (reference sequence). General study results and limits: Memory CD8+ cells showed much lower diversity, while both naive subsets displayed comparably high diversity. CXCR3-negative naive cells had less hydrophobic TRB CDR3s than did CXCR3-positive naive cells.

The sample comprised naive CXCR3+ CD8+ T cells from blood. Noted subset: CD45RO-CCR7+CD27+CD95- naive CD8+ T cells expressing CXCR3 (TNR3+). This TCR was sampled from a human donor in good health. Some clones in this sample may be carry-over from other donors' samples. The J gene is TRBJ2-5, the V gene TRBV27; TCRdb gives TRBD1 as the D gene, but with no DNA this cannot be confirmed. CDR3 in amino acids: CASSLRGALYQETQYF.